The 10 T cell receptor beta chains below were found in one sample sequenced in a study of blood T cells in healthy people across ages. PCR was performed a second time for about 7 to 11 cycles using a sample-barcoded 5' primer and a J-beta primer mix. TCRdb ran MiXCR on the 5' RACE reads and lists one entry per CDR3 protein. The sample carries fewer than 2 million distinct CDR3 sequences, approximately 39% recorded once. Material for sequencing was blood. Source of these receptors: a human donor in good health.

The chain has TRBV14 and TRBJ1-5; D remains unclear. V lost 3 bases, J lost 10 bases, and 10 bases lay in between. CDR1 and CDR2 from the germline V gene are SGHDN and FVKESK. The CDR3 consists of 12 residues. The CDR3 here is CASSHPSSPQHF. The CDR3 coding sequence is TGTGCCAGCAGCCACCCCTCGAGTCCCCAGCATTTT.

V gene TRBV7-2 combines with J gene TRBJ2-3; TRBD2 matches at 9 bases. Germline CDR1 reads SGHTA; CDR2 reads FQGNSA. The CDR3 is made up of 15 amino acids. V gave up 4 bases and J gave up 4 bases; unmatched junction bases: 6. The CDR3 DNA reads TGTGCCAGCAGCTCCGAGGGACTAGCCGCAGATACGCAGTATTTT. Protein product: CASSSEGLAADTQYF.

The chain joins TRBV20-1 to TRBJ2-3; TRBD2 agrees at 11 bases. Per the germline V gene, CDR1 is DFQATT and CDR2 is SNEGSKA (reference sequence). J gave up 2 bases and V 3 bases, and 10 bases lay outside the gene matches. The CDR3 runs to 17 residues. The CDR3 region has the DNA TGCAGTGCTAGGCTAGCGGGGGGCGATGGGGACACAGATACGCAGTATTTT. Translation gives CSARLAGGDGDTDTQYF.

This clonotype was seen many times. The V gene is TRBV12-3 or TRBV12-4, the J gene TRBJ2-1, with TRBD2 as a possible D gene (6 bases). CDR3 length equals 14 residues. Trimming removed 4 bases from V and 3 bases from J, with 10 bases in between. For the CDR3, the DNA is TGTGCCAGCAGTTCCACGGGACTCTACAATGAGCAGTTCTTC. This sequence encodes CASSSTGLYNEQFF.

The chain employs TRBV3-1 and TRBJ2-6, with D unresolved. The CDR3 consists of 12 residues. Trimming removed 6 bases at V and 4 bases at J, with 4 bases between. Germline V gene lookup returns CDR1 LGHDT and CDR2 YNNKEL (reference sequence). This CDR3 reads CASSQGANVLTF. CDR3 coding DNA: TGTGCCAGCAGTCAGGGGGCCAACGTCCTGACTTTC.

This chain joins TRBV7-3 and TRBJ2-5; 7 positions match TRBD1. The germline gives CDR1 SGHTA, CDR2 FQGTGA. V lost 5 bases to trimming and J lost 2 bases; unmatched junction nucleotides: 5. This CDR3 region has 14 residues. CDR3: CASSADRNQETQYF. DNA for the CDR3: TGTGCCAGCAGCGCGGACAGGAATCAAGAGACCCAGTACTTC.

This clonotype has just one count. The gene calls are TRBV20-1 and TRBJ2-1; 8 positions agree with TRBD2. V shed 5 bases and J 0 bases; nucleotides not matched to a gene: 6. Germline V lookup: CDR1 DFQATT, CDR2 SNEGSKA (reference sequence). The CDR3 is 15 amino acids. Here the CDR3 reads CSASGTRSSYNEQFF. The CDR3 DNA sequence: TGCAGTGCTTCCGGGACTAGAAGCTCCTACAATGAGCAGTTCTTC.

In DNA form, the CDR3 reads TGTGCCAGCAGTTACATGACTTCATACAATGAGCAGTTCTTC. Translated: CASSYMTSYNEQFF. V usage is TRBV6-2 or TRBV6-3 and J usage is TRBJ2-1, with D unresolved. This CDR3 has 14 amino acids. The V gene's germline CDR1 is MNHEY and CDR2 SVGEGT. V lost 2 bases to trimming and J lost 4 bases, with 9 bases between them.

The genes are TRBV2 and TRBJ2-5; 7 bases agree with TRBD2. V lost 6 bases and J lost 2; bases outside the gene matches: 6. Germline CDR1 SNHLY, CDR2 FYNNEI. There are 14 residues in the CDR3. DNA for the CDR3: TGTGCCAGCAGGGGAGGGGCGGGTCAAGAGACCCAGTACTTC. Amino acids: CASRGGAGQETQYF.

The chain couples TRBV7-9 to TRBJ1-2; the match to TRBD1 covers 10 bases. Germline trimming cut 0 bases from V and 5 bases from J; bases unmatched to any gene: 6. CDR1 is SEHNR, CDR2 FQNEAQ, per germline (reference sequence). There are 16 residues in the CDR3. The CDR3 loop is CASSLAGRQGAYGYTF. In nucleotides, the CDR3 is TGTGCCAGCAGCTTAGCGGGGCGACAGGGGGCGTATGGCTACACCTTC.